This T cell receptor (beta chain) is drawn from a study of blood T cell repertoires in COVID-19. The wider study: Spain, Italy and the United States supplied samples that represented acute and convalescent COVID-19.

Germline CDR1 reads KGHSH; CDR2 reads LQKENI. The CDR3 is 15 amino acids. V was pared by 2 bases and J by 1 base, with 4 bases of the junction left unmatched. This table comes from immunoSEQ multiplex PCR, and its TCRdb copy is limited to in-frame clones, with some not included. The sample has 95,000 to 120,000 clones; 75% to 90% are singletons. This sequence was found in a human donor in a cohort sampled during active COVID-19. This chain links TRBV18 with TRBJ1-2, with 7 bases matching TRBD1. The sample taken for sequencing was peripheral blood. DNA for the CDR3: TGTGCCAGCTCACCAAAGGGACAGAGTAACTATGGCTACACCTTC. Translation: CASSPKGQSNYGYTF.